The 3 T cell receptor beta chains below were found in one sample sequenced in a study of T cell responses to AZD1222 COVID-19 vaccine. Here immunoSEQ multiplex PCR was the method, and the copy in TCRdb shows in-frame clones only, minus some. Counted here are tens of thousands of clones, about 83% occurring once; the ten biggest clones make up roughly 10%. Source: peripheral blood, taken 28 days after the second AZD1222 dose. These receptors were taken from an adult who received the AZD1222 COVID-19 vaccine.

The chain is built from TRBV2 and TRBJ1-5; maybe TRBD1 (6 bases). V shed 3 bases and J shed 0 bases, with 12 bases lying between them. The CDR3 is 16 amino acids. CDR1 is SNHLY, CDR2 FYNNEI, per germline. CDR3 sequence reads: CASSDQGPRSNQPQHF. The CDR3 DNA reads TGTGCCAGCAGTGATCAGGGGCCGCGTAGCAATCAGCCCCAGCATTTT. Full variable domain (remainder filled in from reference TRBV2 and TRBJ1-5): EPEVTQTPSHQVTQMGQEVILRCVPISNHLYFYWYRQILGQKVEFLVSFYNNEISEKSEIFDDQFSVERPDGSNFTLKIRSTKLEDSAMYFCASSDQGPRSNQPQHFGDGTRLSIL.

This rearrangement joins TRBV28 to TRBJ1-1; D unresolved. V lost 4 bases, J lost 5 bases, and 11 bases lay in between. From germline, CDR1 is MDHEN and CDR2 SYDVKM. CDR3 length equals 13 residues. The CDR3 region is CASSSPGRTEAFF. The CDR3 DNA sequence: TGTGCCAGCAGTTCTCCGGGCCGAACTGAAGCTTTCTTT.

The chain uses TRBV4-3 and TRBJ2-1, with TRBD1 matching 7 bases. Trimming cost V 2 bases and J 5 bases; bases outside gene matches: 6. Germline loops: CDR1 LGHNA, CDR2 YSLEER. The CDR3 loop spans 15 amino acids. This CDR3 reads CASSQWGDRDNEQFF. The CDR3 DNA reads TGCGCCAGCAGCCAATGGGGAGACAGGGACAATGAGCAGTTCTTC.